The present T cell receptor beta chain was sequenced within a study of identical twins. Study-level findings and limits: Analyses of zero insertions could, in part, be confounded by invariant MAIT and iNKT cells.

Germline CDR1 and CDR2: SNHLY and FYNNEI. The CDR3 loop spans 16 amino acids. V dropped 7 bases and J dropped 0 bases, with 19 bases sitting between them. A universal primer site was created by template switching, with the cDNA bearing unique molecular identifiers. TCRdb analysed the 5' RACE reads with MiXCR anew, one entry per CDR3 protein. This table has hundreds of thousands of distinct CDR3 sequences, 8% to 9% appearing once. In regard to this clonotype: What it recognizes is unknown.

These data were likewise used in another study, on yellow fever vaccine responses in identical twins.

This chain uses TRBV2 with TRBJ2-7, with a possible D match to TRBD2 (6 bases). This receptor was obtained from a woman between 18 and 30 years old in good health. The sequenced sample was PBMCs. The CDR3 loop is CASTEGPISSSYEQYF. The CDR3 DNA reads TGTGCCAGCACGGAGGGTCCTATTTCTAGCTCCTACGAGCAGTACTTC.